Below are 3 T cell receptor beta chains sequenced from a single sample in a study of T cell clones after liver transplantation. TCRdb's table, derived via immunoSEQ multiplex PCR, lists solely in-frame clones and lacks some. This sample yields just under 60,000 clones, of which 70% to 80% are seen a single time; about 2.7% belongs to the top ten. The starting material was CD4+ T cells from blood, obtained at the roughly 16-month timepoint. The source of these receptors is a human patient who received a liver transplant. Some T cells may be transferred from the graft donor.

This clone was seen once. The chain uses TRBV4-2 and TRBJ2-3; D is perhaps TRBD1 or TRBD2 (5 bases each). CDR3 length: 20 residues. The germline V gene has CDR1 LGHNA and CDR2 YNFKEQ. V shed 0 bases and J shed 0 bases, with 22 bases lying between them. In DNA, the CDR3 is TGTGCCAGCAGCCAAGAATCCGGTCAGGGTCGGGGAACTAGCACAGATACGCAGTATTTT. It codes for CASSQESGQGRGTSTDTQYF.

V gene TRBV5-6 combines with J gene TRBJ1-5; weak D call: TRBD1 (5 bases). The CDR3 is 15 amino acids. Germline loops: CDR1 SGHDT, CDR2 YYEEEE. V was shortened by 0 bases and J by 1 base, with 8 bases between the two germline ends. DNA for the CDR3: TGTGCCAGCAGCTTGGCCGGGGGGAGCAATCAGCCCCAGCATTTT. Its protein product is CASSLAGGSNQPQHF. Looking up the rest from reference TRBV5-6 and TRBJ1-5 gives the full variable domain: DAGVTQSPTHLIKTRGQQVTLRCSPKSGHDTVSWYQQALGQGPQFIFQYYEEEERQRGNFPDRFSGHQFPNYSSELNVNALLLGDSALYLCASSLAGGSNQPQHFGDGTRLSIL.

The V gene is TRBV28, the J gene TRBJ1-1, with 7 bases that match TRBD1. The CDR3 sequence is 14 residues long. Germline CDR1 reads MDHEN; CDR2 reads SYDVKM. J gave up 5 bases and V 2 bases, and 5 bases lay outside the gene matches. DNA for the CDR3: TGTGCCAGCAGTTTACGAGGACAGGCGACTGAAGCTTTCTTT. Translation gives CASSLRGQATEAFF.